The 17 T cell receptor beta chains reported below all come from one sample, sequenced in a study of T cell responses to AZD1222 COVID-19 vaccine. The repertoire was sequenced with immunoSEQ multiplex PCR; TCRdb's copy has only in-frame clones and lacks some. Among 75,000 to 100,000 clones, approximately 90% were seen once, and the ten largest hold around 2.9%. The sample here was peripheral blood, taken 28 days after the second AZD1222 dose. These receptors were obtained from an adult who received the AZD1222 COVID-19 vaccine.

This clone was observed a few times. The rearrangement joins TRBV2 to TRBJ2-1, with D perhaps being TRBD1 or TRBD2 (6 bases each). V was clipped by 6 bases and J by 3 bases, with 15 bases between them. CDR1 and CDR2 from the germline V gene are SNHLY and FYNNEI. The CDR3 is 15 amino acids. The CDR3: CASRFDRRDYNEQFF. In DNA, the CDR3 is TGTGCCAGCAGGTTCGACAGGAGGGACTACAATGAGCAGTTCTTC.

CDR3 sequence (DNA): TGCGCCAGCAGCTTGACAGGGTGGGGAAACACCATATATTTT. Its protein product is CASSLTGWGNTIYF. The chain is built from TRBV5-1 and TRBJ1-3; D is possibly TRBD1 (6 bases). This CDR3 contains 14 residues. Germline loops: CDR1 SGHRS, CDR2 YFSETQ. Trimming removed 1 base at V and 4 bases at J, with 9 bases between.

The gene calls are TRBV9 and TRBJ1-4; tentatively, D is TRBD1 (6 bases). Trimming removed 3 bases from V and 5 bases from J, with 14 bases in between. CDR1 SGDLS and CDR2 YYNGEE come from the germline V gene. The CDR3 is made up of 15 amino acids. CDR3 sequence reads: CASSEGGGWNEKLFF. CDR3 nucleotides: TGTGCCAGCAGCGAAGGGGGAGGGTGGAATGAAAAACTGTTTTTT.

Written as DNA, the CDR3 is TGTGCCAGCAGCAATACCGGCCAGACCGTAAATGAAAAACTGTTTTTT. Translating it yields CASSNTGQTVNEKLFF. This chain joins TRBV28 and TRBJ1-4; D remains unclear. Germline V gives CDR1 MDHEN, CDR2 SYDVKM. Trimming left V 6 bases short and J 5 bases short, with 19 bases between. This CDR3 is built from 16 residues. Drawing the rest from reference TRBV28 and TRBJ1-4, the complete variable domain is DVKVTQSSRYLVKRTGEKVFLECVQDMDHENMFWYRQDPGLGLRLIYFSYDVKMKEKGDIPEGYSVSREKKERFSLILESASTNQTSMYLCASSNTGQTVNEKLFFGSGTQLSVL.

This clone occurred a few times. The chain is built from TRBV5-1 and TRBJ2-2; 7 bases align to TRBD1. Losses at the gene ends were 4 bases for V and 6 bases for J; bases not matched to a gene: 6. Germline V CDR1 and CDR2: SGHRS, YFSETQ. The CDR3 consists of 14 residues. CDR3 sequence (DNA): TGCGCCAGCAGCGTCGACAGGGTGGCCGGGGAGCTGTTTTTT. Its translation is CASSVDRVAGELFF.

The V gene is TRBV6-1, the J gene TRBJ2-5, with D perhaps TRBD1 or TRBD2 (5 bases each). This CDR3 comprises 16 residues. Germline CDR1 is MNHNS and CDR2 is SASEGT. V lost 2 bases to trimming and J lost 2 bases, with 15 bases between them. CDR3 loop: CASSEPGAAIQETQYF. The CDR3 bases are TGTGCCAGCAGTGAACCCGGGGCAGCTATACAAGAGACCCAGTACTTC.

V gene TRBV12-3 or TRBV12-4 combines with J gene TRBJ1-5; D gene unclear. This CDR3 has 13 residues. The V end was cut by 6 bases, the J end by 4 bases, with 10 bases between. CDR3 protein: CASSSTWNQPQHF. DNA of the CDR3: TGTGCCAGCAGCTCAACGTGGAATCAGCCCCAGCATTTT.

The gene calls are TRBV14 and TRBJ1-2; 7 bases fit TRBD1. Germline V CDR1 and CDR2: SGHDN, FVKESK. J gave up 8 bases and V 2 bases, and 8 bases lay outside the gene matches. The CDR3 consists of 14 residues. The CDR3 loop is CASSQRDSWGGYTF. The DNA for the CDR3 is TGTGCCAGCAGCCAACGGGACAGCTGGGGAGGCTACACCTTC.

CDR3 region: CASSQRGTGQGFEKLFF. CDR3 DNA sequence: TGTGCCAGCAGCCAAAGAGGTACGGGACAGGGATTTGAAAAACTGTTTTTT. The chain links TRBV3-1 (or the pseudogene TRBV3-2) to TRBJ1-4; TRBD1 agrees at 9 bases. With V trimmed by 2 bases and J by 7 bases, 11 bases remained unmatched. The V gene's germline CDR1 is LGHDT and CDR2 YNNKEL (reference sequence). This CDR3 comprises 17 residues.

This chain joins TRBV7-9 and TRBJ2-1; 8 bases line up with TRBD2. This CDR3 contains 15 residues. Trimming cost V 3 bases and J 1 base; bases outside gene matches: 2. Germline values: CDR1 SEHNR, CDR2 FQNEAQ (reference sequence). The CDR3 DNA reads as TGTGCCAGCAGCTTGTTAGCGGGGTCCTACAATGAGCAGTTCTTC. Protein: CASSLLAGSYNEQFF.

The chain couples TRBV11-2 to TRBJ1-3; 8 positions agree with TRBD1. CDR3 length: 15 amino acids. CDR1 and CDR2 (germline): SGHAT, FQNNGV. V dropped 5 bases and J dropped 4; count of bases not matched to a gene: 7. The CDR3 region has the DNA TGTGCCAGCAGCACCCAACAGGGGGTGGGAAACACCATATATTTT. As protein: CASSTQQGVGNTIYF.

The table lists this clone with a few counts. V and J are TRBV6-5 and TRBJ2-7, with 9 nucleotides matching TRBD1. Germline V gene data show CDR1 as MNHEY and CDR2 as SVGAGI. J lost 3 bases, V lost 5 bases, and 5 bases had no gene match. The CDR3 is 14 amino acids. The CDR3 sequence: CASSPGTGSYEQYF. CDR3 in DNA: TGTGCCAGCAGTCCCGGGACAGGGAGCTACGAGCAGTACTTC.

This clone occurred a few times. This rearrangement joins TRBV7-2 to TRBJ2-1, with D uncertain. In germline, CDR1 is SGHTA, CDR2 FQGNSA. The CDR3 loop spans 13 amino acids. Trimming cost V 3 bases and J 8 bases, with 11 bases left between them. The CDR3: CASSFARFDEQFF. The CDR3 nucleotides are TGTGCCAGCAGCTTCGCGAGGTTTGATGAGCAGTTCTTC.

The rearrangement links TRBV21-1 to TRBJ1-1; no DNA check was done on the table's D call, TRBD1. TRBV21-1 is a listed pseudogene. The CDR3 totals 17 residues. This CDR3 reads CASSKTPPTGGRTEAFF. In DNA form, the CDR3 reads TGTGCCAGCAGCAAAACCCCACCAACAGGGGGTCGGACTGAAGCTTTCTTT.

The chain employs TRBV21-1 and TRBJ2-7; the listed D gene, TRBD2, was not tested against the DNA. TRBV21-1 is annotated as a pseudogene. The CDR3 contains 14 residues. The CDR3 DNA is TGTGCCAGCCGGGAAGGGTGGGAGACCTACGAGCAGTACTTC. Translated, it gives CASREGWETYEQYF.

The V call is TRBV4-1, the J call TRBJ1-1, with unresolved D. The length of the CDR3 is 12 residues. Between the trimmed V and J ends, which lost 1 base and 5 bases, there was a span of 5 bases. Per germline, CDR1 MGHRA and CDR2 YSYEKL. Here the CDR3 DNA reads TGCGCCAGCAGCCAAGGGCGGACTGAAGCTTTCTTT. It translates to CASSQGRTEAFF.

The V gene is TRBV19, the J gene TRBJ1-1; 7 bases map to TRBD1. The CDR3 has 19 amino acids. From germline, CDR1 is LNHDA and CDR2 SQIVND (reference sequence). The V segment lost 2 bases and the J segment 0 bases; nucleotides outside the gene matches: 15. In DNA form, the CDR3 reads TGTGCCAGTAGTATATCCCCCCCAGGGGGGTTTGGGATGAACACTGAAGCTTTCTTT. Its protein product is CASSISPPGGFGMNTEAFF.